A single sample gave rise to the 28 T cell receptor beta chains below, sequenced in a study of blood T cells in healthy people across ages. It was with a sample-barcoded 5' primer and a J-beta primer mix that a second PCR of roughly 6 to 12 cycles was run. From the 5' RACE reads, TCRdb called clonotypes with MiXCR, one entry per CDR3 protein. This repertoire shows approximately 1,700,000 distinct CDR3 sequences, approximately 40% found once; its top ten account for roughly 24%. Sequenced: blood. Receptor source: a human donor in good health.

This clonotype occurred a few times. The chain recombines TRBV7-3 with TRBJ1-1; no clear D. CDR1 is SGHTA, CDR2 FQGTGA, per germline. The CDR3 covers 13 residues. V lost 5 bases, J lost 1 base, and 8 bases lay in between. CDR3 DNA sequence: TGTGCCAGCAGCCAAACATGGAACACTGAAGCTTTCTTT. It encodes CASSQTWNTEAFF. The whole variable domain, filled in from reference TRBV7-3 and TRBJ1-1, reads GAGVSQTPSNKVTEKGKYVELRCDPISGHTALYWYRQSLGQGPEFLIYFQGTGAADDSGLPNDRFFAVRPEGSVSTLKIQRTERGDSAVYLCASSQTWNTEAFFGQGTRLTVV.

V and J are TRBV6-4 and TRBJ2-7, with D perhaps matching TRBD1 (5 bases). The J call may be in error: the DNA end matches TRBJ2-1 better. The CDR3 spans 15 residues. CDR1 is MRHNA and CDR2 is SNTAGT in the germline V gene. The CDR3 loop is CASSAGRVSSYEQFF. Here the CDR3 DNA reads TGTGCCAGCAGTGCCGGCAGGGTAAGCTCCTACGAGCAGTTCTTC.

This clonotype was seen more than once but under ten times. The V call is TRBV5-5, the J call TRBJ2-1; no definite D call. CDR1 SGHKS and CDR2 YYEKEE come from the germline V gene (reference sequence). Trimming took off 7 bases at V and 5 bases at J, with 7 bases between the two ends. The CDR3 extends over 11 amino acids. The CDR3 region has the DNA TGTGCCAGCTGGGGAAACAATGAGCAGTTCTTC. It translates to CASWGNNEQFF.

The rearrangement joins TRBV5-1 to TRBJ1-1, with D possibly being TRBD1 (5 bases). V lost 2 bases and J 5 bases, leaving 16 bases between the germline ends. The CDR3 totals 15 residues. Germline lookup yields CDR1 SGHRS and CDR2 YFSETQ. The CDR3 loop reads CASSLGTLIETEAFF. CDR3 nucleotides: TGCGCCAGCAGCTTAGGGACGCTAATTGAGACTGAAGCTTTCTTT.

CDR3 DNA: TGTGCCAGCAGCTTGGAGGGGGACCACACTGAAGCTTTCTTT. This encodes CASSLEGDHTEAFF. The gene calls are TRBV13 and TRBJ1-1; tentatively, D is TRBD1 (6 bases). Germline V CDR1 and CDR2: PRHDT, FYEKMQ (reference sequence). V was trimmed by 3 bases and J by 3 bases, leaving 11 bases between them. The CDR3 runs to 14 residues.

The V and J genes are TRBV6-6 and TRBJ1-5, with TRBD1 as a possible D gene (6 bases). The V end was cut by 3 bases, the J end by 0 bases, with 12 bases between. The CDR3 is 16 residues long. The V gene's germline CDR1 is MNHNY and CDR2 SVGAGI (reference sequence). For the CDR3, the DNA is TGTGCCAGCAGTTATTCGGACAGTCTTAGCAATCAGCCCCAGCATTTT. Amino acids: CASSYSDSLSNQPQHF.

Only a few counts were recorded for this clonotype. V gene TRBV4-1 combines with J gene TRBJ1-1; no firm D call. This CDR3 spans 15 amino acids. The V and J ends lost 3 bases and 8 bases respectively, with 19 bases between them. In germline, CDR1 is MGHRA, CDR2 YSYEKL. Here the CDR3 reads CASSQETGVLREAFF. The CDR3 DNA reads TGCGCCAGCAGCCAGGAAACGGGAGTTCTCAGGGAAGCTTTCTTT.

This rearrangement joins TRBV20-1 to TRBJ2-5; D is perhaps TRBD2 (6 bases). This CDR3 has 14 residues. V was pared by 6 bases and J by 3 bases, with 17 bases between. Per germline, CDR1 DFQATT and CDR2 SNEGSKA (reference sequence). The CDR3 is CSANLTGVKETQYF. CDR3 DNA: TGCAGTGCGAACCTAACGGGAGTCAAAGAGACCCAGTACTTC.

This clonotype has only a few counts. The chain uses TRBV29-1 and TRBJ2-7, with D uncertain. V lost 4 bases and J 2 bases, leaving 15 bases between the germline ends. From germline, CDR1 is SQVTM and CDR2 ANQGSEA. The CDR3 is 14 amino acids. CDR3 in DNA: TGCAGCGTTGTCGGGTCCGGCCAGCCCTACGAGCAGTACTTC. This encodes CSVVGSGQPYEQYF.

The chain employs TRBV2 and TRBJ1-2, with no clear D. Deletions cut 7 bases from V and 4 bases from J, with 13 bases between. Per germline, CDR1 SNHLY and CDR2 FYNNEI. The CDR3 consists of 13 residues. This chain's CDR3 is CASMGTWGYGYTF. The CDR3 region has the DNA TGTGCCAGCATGGGAACGTGGGGCTATGGCTACACCTTC. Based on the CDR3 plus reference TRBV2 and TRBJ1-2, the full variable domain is EPEVTQTPSHQVTQMGQEVILRCVPISNHLYFYWYRQILGQKVEFLVSFYNNEISEKSEIFDDQFSVERPDGSNFTLKIRSTKLEDSAMYFCASMGTWGYGYTFGSGTRLTVV.

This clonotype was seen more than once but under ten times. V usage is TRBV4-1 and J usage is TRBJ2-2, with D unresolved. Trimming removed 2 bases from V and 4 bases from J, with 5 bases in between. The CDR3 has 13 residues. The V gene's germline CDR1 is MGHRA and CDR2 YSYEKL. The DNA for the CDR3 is TGCGCCAGCAGCCAACGGGTCACCGGGGAGCTGTTTTTT. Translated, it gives CASSQRVTGELFF.

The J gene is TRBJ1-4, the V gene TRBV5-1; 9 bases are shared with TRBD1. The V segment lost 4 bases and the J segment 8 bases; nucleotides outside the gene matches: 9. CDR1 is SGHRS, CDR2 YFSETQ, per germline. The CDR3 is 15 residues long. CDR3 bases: TGCGCCAGCAGCGACGGGACAGGGATGATGGAAAAACTGTTTTTT. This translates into CASSDGTGMMEKLFF.

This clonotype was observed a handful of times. In nucleotides, the CDR3 is TGTGCCACCAGCAAGCCGGGACAGGGGTACTACGAGCAGTACTTC. It is translated as CATSKPGQGYYEQYF. This sequence joins TRBV15 and TRBJ2-7; 10 bases are shared with TRBD1. Germline V CDR1 and CDR2: LNHNV, YYDKDF (reference sequence). The length of the CDR3 is 15 residues. After removal of 4 bases from V and 3 bases from J, the junction contained 6 bases not matched to a gene.

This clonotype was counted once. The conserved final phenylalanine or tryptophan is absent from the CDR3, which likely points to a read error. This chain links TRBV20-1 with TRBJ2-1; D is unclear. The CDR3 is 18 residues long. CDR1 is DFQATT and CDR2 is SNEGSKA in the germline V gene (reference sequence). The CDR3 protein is CSARVTSASGPSYNEQFS. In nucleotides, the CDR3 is TGCAGCGCTAGAGTAACCTCGGCGAGTGGTCCCTCCTACAATGAGCAGTTCTCC.

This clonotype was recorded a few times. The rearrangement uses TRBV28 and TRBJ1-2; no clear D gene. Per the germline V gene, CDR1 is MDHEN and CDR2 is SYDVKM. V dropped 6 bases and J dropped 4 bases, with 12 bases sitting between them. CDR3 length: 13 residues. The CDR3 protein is CASRAGFIYGYTF. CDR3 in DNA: TGTGCCAGCAGAGCCGGGTTCATCTATGGCTACACCTTC.

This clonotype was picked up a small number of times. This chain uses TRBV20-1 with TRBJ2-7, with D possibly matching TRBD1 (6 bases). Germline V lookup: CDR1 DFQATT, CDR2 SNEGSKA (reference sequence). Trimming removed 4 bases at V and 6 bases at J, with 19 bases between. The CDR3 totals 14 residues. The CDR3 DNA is TGCAGTGCTAAAGGGGGTCTGGGGTCCGGCGAGCAGTACTTC. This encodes CSAKGGLGSGEQYF.

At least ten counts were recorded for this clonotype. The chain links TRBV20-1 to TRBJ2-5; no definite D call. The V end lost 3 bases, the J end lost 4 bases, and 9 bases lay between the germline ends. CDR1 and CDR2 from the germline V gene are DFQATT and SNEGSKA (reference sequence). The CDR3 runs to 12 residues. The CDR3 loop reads CSARTSLETQYF. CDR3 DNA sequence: TGCAGTGCTAGGACAAGTCTAGAGACCCAGTACTTC.

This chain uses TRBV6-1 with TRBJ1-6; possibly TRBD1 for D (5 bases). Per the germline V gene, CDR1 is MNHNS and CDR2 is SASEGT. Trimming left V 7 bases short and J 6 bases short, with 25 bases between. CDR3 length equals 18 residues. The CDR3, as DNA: TGTGCCAGCAATAGGGGCCGACGTCCCGAGGATCGTAATTCACCCCTCCACTTT. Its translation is CASNRGRRPEDRNSPLHF.

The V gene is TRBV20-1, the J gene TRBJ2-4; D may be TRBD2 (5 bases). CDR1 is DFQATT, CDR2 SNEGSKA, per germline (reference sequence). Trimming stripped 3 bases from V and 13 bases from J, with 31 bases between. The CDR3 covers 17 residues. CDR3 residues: CSARRVGAAGFYNEQYF. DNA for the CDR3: TGCAGTGCTAGGAGGGTGGGTGCCGCCGGCTTCTACAATGAGCAGTACTTC.

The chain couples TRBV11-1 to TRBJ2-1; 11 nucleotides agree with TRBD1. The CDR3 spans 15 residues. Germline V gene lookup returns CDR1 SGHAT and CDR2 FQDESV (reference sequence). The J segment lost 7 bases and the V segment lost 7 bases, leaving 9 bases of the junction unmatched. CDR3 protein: CASNPGTGGRNEQFF. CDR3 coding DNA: TGTGCCAGCAACCCCGGGACAGGGGGTAGGAATGAGCAGTTCTTC.

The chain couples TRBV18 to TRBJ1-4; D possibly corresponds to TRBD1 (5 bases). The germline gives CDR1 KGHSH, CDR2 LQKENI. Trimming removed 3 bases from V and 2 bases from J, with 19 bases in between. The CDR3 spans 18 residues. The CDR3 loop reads CASSPRDGLLSTNEKLFF. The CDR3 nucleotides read TGTGCCAGCTCACCGCGGGACGGCCTTTTGTCTACTAATGAAAAACTGTTTTTT.

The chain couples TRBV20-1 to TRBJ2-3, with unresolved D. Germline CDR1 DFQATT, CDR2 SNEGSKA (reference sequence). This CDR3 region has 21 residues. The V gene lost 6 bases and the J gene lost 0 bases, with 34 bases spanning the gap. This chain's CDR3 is CSAPPLGSLNRPSTSTDTQYF. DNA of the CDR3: TGCAGTGCCCCTCCCCTAGGATCGCTTAACCGCCCATCCACTAGCACAGATACGCAGTATTTT.

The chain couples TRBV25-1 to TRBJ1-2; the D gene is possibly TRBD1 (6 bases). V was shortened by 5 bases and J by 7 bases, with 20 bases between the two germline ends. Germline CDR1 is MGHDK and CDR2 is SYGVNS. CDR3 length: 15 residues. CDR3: CASSPRGASLGGYTF. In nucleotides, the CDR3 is TGTGCCAGCAGTCCTAGGGGGGCGTCGTTGGGTGGCTACACCTTC.

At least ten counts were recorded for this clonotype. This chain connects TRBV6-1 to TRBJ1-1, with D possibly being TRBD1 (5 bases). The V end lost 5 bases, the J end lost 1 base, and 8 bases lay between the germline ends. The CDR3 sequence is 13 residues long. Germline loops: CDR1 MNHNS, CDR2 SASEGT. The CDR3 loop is CASSRDWNTEAFF. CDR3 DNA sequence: TGTGCCAGCAGTCGGGACTGGAACACTGAAGCTTTCTTT.

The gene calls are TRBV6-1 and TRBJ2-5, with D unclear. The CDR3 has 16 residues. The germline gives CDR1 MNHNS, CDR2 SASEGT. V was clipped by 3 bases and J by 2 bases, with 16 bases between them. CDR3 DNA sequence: TGTGCCAGCAGTGAGACCAGTTGGTACGGGCAAGAGACCCAGTACTTC. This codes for CASSETSWYGQETQYF.

CDR3 sequence reads: CASSFGTSGGQRDTQYF. CDR3 in DNA: TGTGCCAGCAGCTTCGGGACTAGCGGGGGTCAGAGGGATACGCAGTATTTT. This chain joins TRBV5-6 and TRBJ2-3; the match to TRBD2 covers 14 bases. Germline values: CDR1 SGHDT, CDR2 YYEEEE. The CDR3 runs 17 residues. V shed 2 bases and J 6 bases; nucleotides not matched to a gene: 8.

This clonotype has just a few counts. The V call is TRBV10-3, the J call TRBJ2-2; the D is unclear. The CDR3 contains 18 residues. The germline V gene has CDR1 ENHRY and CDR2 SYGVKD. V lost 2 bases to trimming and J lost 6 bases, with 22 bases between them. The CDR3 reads CAISELSLGGAGSGELFF. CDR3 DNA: TGTGCCATCAGTGAGCTGAGCCTTGGTGGTGCCGGGTCCGGGGAGCTGTTTTTT.

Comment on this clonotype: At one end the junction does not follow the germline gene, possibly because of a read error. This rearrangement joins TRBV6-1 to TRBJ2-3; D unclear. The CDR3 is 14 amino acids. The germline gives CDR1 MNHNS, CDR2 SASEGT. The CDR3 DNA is TGTGCCAGCAGTGGGGTTGTAGGCACATATACGCAGTATTTT. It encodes CASSGVVGTYTQYF.